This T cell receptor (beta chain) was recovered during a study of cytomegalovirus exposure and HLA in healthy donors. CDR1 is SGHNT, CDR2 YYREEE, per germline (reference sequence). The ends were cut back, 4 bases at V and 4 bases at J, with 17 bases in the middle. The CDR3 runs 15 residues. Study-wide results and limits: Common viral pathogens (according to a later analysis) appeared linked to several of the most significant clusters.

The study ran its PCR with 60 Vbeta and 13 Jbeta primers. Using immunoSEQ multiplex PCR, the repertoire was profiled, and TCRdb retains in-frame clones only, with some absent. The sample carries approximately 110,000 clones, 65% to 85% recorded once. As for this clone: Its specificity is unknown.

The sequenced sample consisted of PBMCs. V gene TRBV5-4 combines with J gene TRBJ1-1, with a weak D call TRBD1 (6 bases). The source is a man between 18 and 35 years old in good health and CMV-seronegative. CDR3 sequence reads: CASSPQTGISTEAFF. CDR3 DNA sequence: TGTGCCAGCAGCCCCCAAACAGGGATTAGCACTGAAGCTTTCTTT.